A single TCR beta chain is shown here with its context. Its antigen is not identified. The source of the sample is a study of cytomegalovirus exposure and HLA in healthy donors. Study-wide findings and caveats: While the bulk of TCR sequences proved rare, some public TCRs turned up in many donors. When analyzed later, a missense DCLRE1C variant was found to be linked to TCR beta V- and J-gene trimming. An analysis was carried out at a later point. It showed that HLA-associated TCR beta chains were more clonally expanded than equally common non-associated chains.

The CDR3 has 16 amino acids. The V gene end was trimmed by 1 base and the J gene end by 4 bases; junction bases not matched to a gene: 4. Germline V gene data show CDR1 as MNHEY and CDR2 as SVGAGI. The PCR contained 60 Vbeta and 13 Jbeta primers. Sequencing was performed with immunoSEQ multiplex PCR; in TCRdb, only in-frame clones are kept and a portion is missing. The sample lists about 160,000 clones, roughly 80% seen once, with roughly 1.9% in the top ten. The sample taken for sequencing was PBMCs. The TCR sequence derives from a human donor in good health. The V call is TRBV6-5, the J call TRBJ2-2, with TRBD1 identical over 9 bases. The DNA of the CDR3 is TGTGCCAGCAGTTACTGGGGACAGGGTTCCACCGGGGAGCTGTTTTTT. The encoded protein is CASSYWGQGSTGELFF.